The 29 T cell receptor beta chains reported below all come from one sample, sequenced in a study of T cells in Graves' hyperthyroidism and ophthalmopathy (dated by TCRdb to the late 2010s). Library generation was performed with multiplex PCR. These reads were obtained on an Illumina HiSeq 2000. The TCR beta CDR3 regions were amplified from the RNA transcripts. The TCR CDR3 was subjected to a first round of RT-PCR using the HTBI primer set and the Qiagen OneStep RT-PCR kit. In-frame beta chains were kept once TCRdb had trimmed the public reads at Q25 with fastp and called clones with MiXCR. When rows share a CDR3 protein, they turn into one entry using the most common DNA and genes. In all, the sample holds around 270,000 distinct CDR3 sequences, and roughly 20% of those were seen once. The ten largest make up 39% of the sample. The specimen sequenced was blood. These receptors came from a man aged 50-59 years with Graves' ophthalmopathy.

The genes are TRBV4-1 and TRBJ2-2; 9 nucleotides align to TRBD1. The junction had 9 bases not matched to a gene; V was cut back by 0 bases and J by 7 bases. Germline CDR1 and CDR2: MGHRA and YSYEKL. This CDR3 is 17 amino acids long. CDR3 bases: TGCGCCAGCAGCCAAGAAGTAGGGACAGGGAGGATCGGGGAGCTGTTTTTT. This encodes CASSQEVGTGRIGELFF.

This clonotype was recorded many times. This chain links TRBV2 with TRBJ2-7; D uncertain. This CDR3 has 12 residues. Trimming stripped 6 bases from V and 3 bases from J, with 9 bases between. Germline-derived CDR1 and CDR2 are SNHLY and FYNNEI. The CDR3 region is CASRRQLYEQYF. The CDR3 bases are TGTGCCAGCAGGAGGCAGCTCTACGAGCAGTACTTC.

This clonotype was detected many times. The chain carries TRBV11-2 and TRBJ2-3, with D unclear. CDR1 and CDR2 from the germline V gene are SGHAT and FQNNGV. V dropped 4 bases and J dropped 12 bases, with 14 bases sitting between them. The CDR3 consists of 12 residues. This CDR3 reads CASSSEAGKQYF. As DNA, the CDR3 is TGTGCCAGCAGCTCAGAGGCTGGTAAACAGTATTTT. Full variable domain (outside the CDR3, taken from reference TRBV11-2 and TRBJ2-3): EAGVAQSPRYKIIEKRQSVAFWCNPISGHATLYWYQQILGQGPKLLIQFQNNGVVDDSQLPKDRFSAERLKGVDSTLKIQPAKLEDSAVYLCASSSEAGKQYFGPGTRLTVL.

V gene TRBV24-1 combines with J gene TRBJ2-1, with D possibly matching TRBD1 (6 bases). V was trimmed by 10 bases and J by 8 bases, leaving 17 bases between them. CDR3 length: 13 amino acids. Germline loops: CDR1 KGHDR, CDR2 SFDVKD. The CDR3 nucleotides read TGTGCCACTCGGAAGGGACATAGGGATGAGCAGTTCTTC. This encodes CATRKGHRDEQFF.

This chain connects TRBV5-1 to TRBJ2-2, with TRBD2 matching over 8 bases. The trim removed 4 bases at V and 7 bases at J, leaving 15 bases unmatched. This CDR3 contains 17 residues. CDR1 and CDR2 from the germline V gene are SGHRS and YFSETQ. CDR3 DNA: TGCGCCAGCAGCAAAAATCCACTAGCGGAGGGGAGCGGGGAGCTGTTTTTT. As protein: CASSKNPLAEGSGELFF.

This clonotype showed up many times. This chain uses TRBV30 with TRBJ2-7, with TRBD1 identical over 9 bases. Germline CDR1 GTSNPN, CDR2 SVGIG (reference sequence). V lost 4 bases to trimming and J lost 3 bases; unmatched junction nucleotides: 7. This CDR3 comprises 14 residues. CDR3 DNA: TGTGCCTGGAACCCGACAGGGGGAATCTACGAGCAGTACTTC. Translation: CAWNPTGGIYEQYF.

The CDR3 reads CASSVRVNQETQYF. The CDR3 DNA reads as TGTGCCAGCAGCGTAAGGGTCAACCAAGAGACCCAGTACTTC. This chain links TRBV9 with TRBJ2-5; D remains ambiguous. Germline V gene data show CDR1 as SGDLS and CDR2 as YYNGEE. The CDR3 runs 14 residues. V was shortened by 1 base and J by 0 bases, with 7 bases between the two germline ends.

This clonotype has just a few counts. The chain carries TRBV2 and TRBJ1-2; D gene unclear. Trimming removed 4 bases from V and 2 bases from J, with 11 bases in between. The CDR3 consists of 14 residues. Per the germline V gene, CDR1 is SNHLY and CDR2 is FYNNEI. The CDR3 region has the DNA TGTGCCAGCAGTGTGAAACAGTCAAACTATGGCTACACCTTC. Protein sequence: CASSVKQSNYGYTF.

This clonotype was detected many times. The chain couples TRBV6-1 to TRBJ1-1; 7 nucleotides line up with TRBD1. The CDR3 consists of 13 residues. CDR1 and CDR2 from the germline V gene are MNHNS and SASEGT. V was clipped by 4 bases and J by 11 bases; unmatched bases: 10. CDR3 in DNA: TGTGCCAGCAGTGGGGGACGACAGGGAATGGCTTTCTTT. Protein product: CASSGGRQGMAFF.

This clonotype was detected only a few times. CDR3 region: CASSTGPGANVLTF. Written as DNA, the CDR3 is TGTGCCAGCAGTACAGGGCCTGGGGCCAACGTCCTGACTTTC. The chain is built from TRBV6-1 and TRBJ2-6, with a weak D call TRBD1 (6 bases). Germline V gene sequence: CDR1 MNHNS, CDR2 SASEGT. There are 14 residues in the CDR3. V was shortened by 5 bases and J by 2 bases, with 7 bases between the two germline ends.

This clonotype was seen repeatedly, ten times or more. The V call is TRBV28, the J call TRBJ1-2; 7 bases map to TRBD1. Germline-derived CDR1 and CDR2 are MDHEN and SYDVKM. J gave up 7 bases and V 2 bases, and 7 bases lay outside the gene matches. There are 14 residues in the CDR3. Written as DNA, the CDR3 is TGTGCCAGCAGTTTACGGGACAGTCACGGTGGCTACACCTTC. It specifies CASSLRDSHGGYTF.

This clonotype was observed a handful of times. The chain recombines TRBV28 with TRBJ2-1; D tentatively fits TRBD1 or TRBD2 (5 bases each). The CDR3 extends over 15 amino acids. CDR1 and CDR2 (germline): MDHEN, SYDVKM. V was cut by 7 bases and J by 4 bases, with 17 bases left in between. CDR3 DNA: TGTGCCAGCATTTCGTCGGGACCGACGTACAATGAGCAGTTCTTC. The encoded protein is CASISSGPTYNEQFF.

This clonotype was counted ten times or more. The genes are TRBV20-1 and TRBJ2-7; D gene uncertain. The CDR3 contains 15 residues. The germline V gene encodes CDR1 DFQATT and CDR2 SNEGSKA (reference sequence). V lost 0 bases and J lost 0, with 12 bases in between. In nucleotides, the CDR3 is TGCAGTGCTAGAGATGCCGACAAGTTCTCCTACGAGCAGTACTTC. As protein: CSARDADKFSYEQYF.

The table lists this clonotype with many counts. The chain combines TRBV5-1 with TRBJ2-2; TRBD2 aligns across 7 bases. The germline gives CDR1 SGHRS, CDR2 YFSETQ. Germline trimming cut 6 bases from V and 4 bases from J; bases unmatched to any gene: 6. This CDR3 is 14 amino acids long. CDR3 protein: CASTSGETTGELFF. The CDR3 DNA is TGCGCCAGCACTAGCGGAGAGACCACCGGGGAGCTGTTTTTT.

The gene calls are TRBV6-2 or TRBV6-3 and TRBJ1-5; 7 nucleotides line up with TRBD1. Germline V gene lookup returns CDR1 MNHEY and CDR2 SVGEGT. This CDR3 region has 15 residues. V lost 6 bases to trimming and J lost 3 bases; unmatched junction nucleotides: 8. CDR3 DNA: TGTGCCAGCAGGACACCGGGACAGATCAATCAGCCCCAGCATTTT. Its translation is CASRTPGQINQPQHF.

The chain links TRBV7-9 to TRBJ2-7; 9 bases are a match to TRBD1. Germline CDR1 is SEHNR and CDR2 is FQNEAQ (reference sequence). CDR3 size: 16 residues. V was clipped by 3 bases and J by 5 bases; unmatched bases: 11. The CDR3 sequence is CASSFTPGTGSNEQYF. The CDR3, as DNA: TGTGCCAGCAGCTTTACGCCCGGGACAGGGTCCAACGAGCAGTACTTC.

This clonotype was found many times. The rearrangement uses TRBV20-1 and TRBJ2-7; possible D gene TRBD1, 5 bases. CDR3 size: 13 residues. With 0 bases removed from V and 3 bases from J, the gap between germline ends came to 9 bases. Per the germline V gene, CDR1 is DFQATT and CDR2 is SNEGSKA (reference sequence). As DNA, the CDR3 is TGCAGTGCTAGAGATGACAGTTACTACGAGCAGTACTTC. This gives the protein CSARDDSYYEQYF.

The chain joins TRBV19 to TRBJ2-7; D might be TRBD1 or TRBD2, each matching 5 bases. CDR3 length equals 14 residues. CDR1 is LNHDA and CDR2 is SQIVND in the germline V gene (reference sequence). V was trimmed by 3 bases and J by 3 bases, leaving 12 bases between them. The CDR3 bases are TGTGCCAGTAGTATCAAGGGGACCAACTACGAGCAGTACTTC. Its protein is CASSIKGTNYEQYF.

This clonotype was recorded at least ten times. The rearrangement joins TRBV3-1 to TRBJ2-3; D remains unclear. Deletions cut 4 bases from V and 4 bases from J, with 12 bases between. This CDR3 comprises 14 residues. The germline V gene encodes CDR1 LGHDT and CDR2 YNNKEL (reference sequence). The CDR3 spells CASSPLSRSDTQYF. CDR3 DNA sequence: TGTGCCAGCAGCCCCCTCTCGCGGTCAGATACGCAGTATTTT.

This clonotype has ten or more counts. The CDR3 bases are TGTGCCAGCAGTTCTCCGGGACACCATAATTCACCCCTCCACTTT. It encodes CASSSPGHHNSPLHF. The chain has TRBV2 and TRBJ1-6, with D possibly being TRBD1 (6 bases). The CDR3 spans 15 residues. Germline loops: CDR1 SNHLY, CDR2 FYNNEI. With 5 bases removed from V and 5 bases from J, the gap between germline ends came to 13 bases.

This clonotype was seen many times. V and J are TRBV2 and TRBJ2-5; D gene uncertain. The germline V and J ends were trimmed by 6 bases and 3 bases, with 2 bases remaining between them. The germline V gene has CDR1 SNHLY and CDR2 FYNNEI. This CDR3 is built from 10 residues. The CDR3 here is CASRKETQYF. The CDR3 DNA follows: TGTGCCAGCAGGAAAGAGACCCAGTACTTC.

This clonotype was recorded at least ten times. The chain recombines TRBV7-3 with TRBJ2-1; 7 bases are shared with TRBD2. V shed 0 bases and J 10 bases; nucleotides not matched to a gene: 9. The CDR3 runs to 15 residues. The germline V gene has CDR1 SGHTA and CDR2 FQGTGA. The CDR3 nucleotides read TGTGCCAGCAGCTTAACAGGCGGGAGCCTTGAGGAGCAGTTCTTC. Protein sequence: CASSLTGGSLEEQFF. The full variable domain, completed using reference TRBV7-3 and TRBJ2-1, is GAGVSQTPSNKVTEKGKYVELRCDPISGHTALYWYRQSLGQGPEFLIYFQGTGAADDSGLPNDRFFAVRPEGSVSTLKIQRTERGDSAVYLCASSLTGGSLEEQFFGPGTRLTVL.

Comments on this clonotype: Since a much larger clone is just one base distant, this may be a read error. The J gene is TRBJ2-1, the V gene TRBV24-1; no reliable D call. V lost 1 base and J lost 12, with 6 bases in between. In germline, CDR1 is KGHDR, CDR2 SFDVKD. This CDR3 comprises 11 residues. In nucleotides, the CDR3 is TGTGCCACCAGTGATTTCCATGCGCAGTTCTTC. Translated, it gives CATSDFHAQFF.

The J gene is TRBJ1-1, the V gene TRBV19; TRBD1 might be the D (6 bases). Trimming pared 7 bases from V and 5 bases from J, leaving 14 bases between. Germline loops: CDR1 LNHDA, CDR2 SQIVND (reference sequence). There are 13 residues in the CDR3. CDR3 residues: CASTIGQRTEAFF. In DNA form, the CDR3 reads TGTGCCAGTACCATAGGACAGCGGACTGAAGCTTTCTTT.

This clonotype was recorded many times. The chain uses TRBV7-9 and TRBJ1-1, with D possibly being TRBD1 (5 bases). Germline V gene sequence: CDR1 SEHNR, CDR2 FQNEAQ (reference sequence). The CDR3 is 14 amino acids. Trimming stripped 4 bases from V and 0 bases from J, with 9 bases between. CDR3 sequence: CASSSQGMNTEAFF. The CDR3 DNA is TGTGCCAGCAGCTCCCAGGGTATGAACACTGAAGCTTTCTTT.

Points on this clonotype: This could be a read error, since a much larger clone is one nucleotide away. The chain has TRBV29-1 and TRBJ2-7; either TRBD1 or TRBD2 may supply D (5 bases each). V lost 4 bases to trimming and J lost 7 bases, with 17 bases between them. The CDR3 consists of 13 residues. Germline CDR1 is SQVTM and CDR2 is ANQGSEA. CDR3 amino acids: CSVAEAGLGEQYF. The DNA for the CDR3 is TGCAGCGTTGCGGAGGCAGGGTTAGGTGAGCAGTACTTC.

This clonotype was found a few times. The chain employs TRBV6-1 and TRBJ1-6, with TRBD1 as a possible D gene (5 bases). The V gene lost 6 bases and the J gene lost 7 bases, with 22 bases spanning the gap. The CDR3 runs to 17 residues. The germline V gene has CDR1 MNHNS and CDR2 SASEGT. CDR3 protein: CASRDTGLGGSNSPLHF. DNA for the CDR3: TGTGCCAGCAGAGACACCGGGCTTGGGGGTAGCAATTCACCCCTCCACTTT.

This clonotype was observed a few times. The chain carries TRBV2 and TRBJ1-5; TRBD1 is a possible D gene (5 bases). Per germline, CDR1 SNHLY and CDR2 FYNNEI. CDR3 length: 15 amino acids. Trimming took 5 bases from V and 1 from J, leaving 12 bases between them. In DNA form, the CDR3 reads TGTGCCAGCAGTTCACATGACAGCAGCAATCAGCCCCAGCATTTT. Its protein product is CASSSHDSSNQPQHF.

This clonotype showed up just a few times. The V call is TRBV24-1, the J call TRBJ2-3, with TRBD1 identical over 7 bases. The germline V gene encodes CDR1 KGHDR and CDR2 SFDVKD. The trim removed 9 bases at V and 1 base at J, leaving 6 bases unmatched. The CDR3 loop spans 14 amino acids. This chain's CDR3 is CATSKQGGTDTQYF. In DNA, the CDR3 is TGTGCCACCTCTAAGCAGGGGGGCACAGATACGCAGTATTTT.